This T cell receptor beta chain was obtained from a study of blood T cell repertoires in COVID-19. Authors' processing steps: Counts of nucleated cells, estimated from reference gene primer amplification, were obtained. Data came from immunoSEQ multiplex PCR; TCRdb stores just in-frame clones and leaves some out. The V and J calls and the clone size are those of that table, but D and trimming were determined from the DNA. In the table there are 200,000 to 300,000 clones, approximately 82% of which are singletons. The sample taken for sequencing was peripheral blood. The sequence came from a man aged 25 to 40 who had recovered from COVID-19.

The CDR3 bases are TGTGCCAGCAGTGAAGGTACGGGGAGTTACGAGCAGTACTTC. Translated, it gives CASSEGTGSYEQYF. The chain links TRBV2 to TRBJ2-7; possibly TRBD2 for D (5 bases). Germline lookup yields CDR1 SNHLY and CDR2 FYNNEI. V lost 1 base, J lost 4 bases, and 11 bases lay in between. The CDR3 spans 14 residues.